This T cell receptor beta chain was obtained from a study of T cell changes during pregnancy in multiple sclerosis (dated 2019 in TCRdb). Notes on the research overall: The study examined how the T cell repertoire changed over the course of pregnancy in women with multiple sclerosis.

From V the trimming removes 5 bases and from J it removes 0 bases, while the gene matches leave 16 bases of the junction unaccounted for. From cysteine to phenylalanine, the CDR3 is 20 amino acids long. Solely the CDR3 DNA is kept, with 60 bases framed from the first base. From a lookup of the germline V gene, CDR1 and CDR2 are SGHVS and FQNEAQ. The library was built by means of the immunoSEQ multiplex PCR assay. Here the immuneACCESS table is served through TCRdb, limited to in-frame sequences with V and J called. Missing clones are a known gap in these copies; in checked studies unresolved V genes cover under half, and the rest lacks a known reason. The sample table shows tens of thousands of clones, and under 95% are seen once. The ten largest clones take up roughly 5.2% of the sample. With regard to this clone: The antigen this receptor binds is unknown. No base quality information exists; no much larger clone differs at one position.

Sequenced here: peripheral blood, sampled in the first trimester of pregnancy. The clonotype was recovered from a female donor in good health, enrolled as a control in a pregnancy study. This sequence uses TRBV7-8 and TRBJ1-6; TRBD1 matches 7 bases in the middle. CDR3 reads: CASSREGAEGQSSYNSPLHF. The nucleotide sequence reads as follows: TGTGCCAGCAGCCGGGAGGGGGCGGAAGGACAAAGCTCCTATAATTCACCCCTCCACTTT.